The 19 T cell receptor beta chains presented below share a single source sample, sequenced in a study of blood T cell repertoires in COVID-19. Repertoires were generated with immunoSEQ multiplex PCR, while TCRdb's copy carries only in-frame clones and drops some. The sample holds roughly 21,000 clones, about 86% seen once. The specimen was peripheral blood. Source of these receptors: a human donor with acute or convalescent COVID-19. The donor label of this sample is uncertain.

V is TRBV9 and J is TRBJ2-2; D gene unclear. The germline V gene encodes CDR1 SGDLS and CDR2 YYNGEE. The CDR3 consists of 15 residues. V lost 0 bases, J lost 3 bases, and 9 bases lay in between. This CDR3 is CASSVAGWDTGELFF. In DNA, the CDR3 is TGTGCCAGCAGCGTAGCCGGGTGGGACACCGGGGAGCTGTTTTTT. The whole variable domain, filled in from reference TRBV9 and TRBJ2-2, reads DSGVTQTPKHLITATGQRVTLRCSPRSGDLSVYWYQQSLDQGLQFLIQYYNGEERAKGNILERFSAQQFPDLHSELNLSSLELGDSALYFCASSVAGWDTGELFFGEGSRLTVL.

The V call is TRBV7-2, the J call TRBJ2-4, with 7 bases matching TRBD2. The germline V gene has CDR1 SGHTA and CDR2 FQGNSA. This CDR3 region has 17 residues. The J segment lost 0 bases and the V segment lost 5 bases, leaving 10 bases of the junction unmatched. The CDR3 reads CASSGSGLTLAKNIQYF. In DNA form, the CDR3 reads TGTGCCAGCAGCGGTAGCGGGCTGACCCTAGCCAAAAACATTCAGTACTTC.

V is TRBV19 and J is TRBJ2-5; D possibly corresponds to TRBD2 (5 bases). Trimming removed 3 bases at V and 4 bases at J, with 12 bases between. Germline CDR1 reads LNHDA; CDR2 reads SQIVND (reference sequence). This CDR3 is 14 amino acids long. The CDR3 DNA follows: TGTGCCAGTAGTATGGATACAGAGGGAGAGACCCAGTACTTC. Its translation is CASSMDTEGETQYF.

The chain employs TRBV6-1 and TRBJ1-4; D is possibly TRBD1 (5 bases). V was clipped by 2 bases and J by 4 bases, with 14 bases between them. The CDR3 is 16 amino acids. Germline V gene sequence: CDR1 MNHNS, CDR2 SASEGT. CDR3 DNA sequence: TGTGCCAGCAGTGAATCATGGGGCGTAGGTAATGAAAAACTGTTTTTT. This codes for CASSESWGVGNEKLFF.

The chain recombines TRBV19 with TRBJ2-1; 9 positions agree with TRBD1. The CDR3 covers 14 residues. V dropped 5 bases and J dropped 4; count of bases not matched to a gene: 3. CDR1 is LNHDA, CDR2 SQIVND, per germline (reference sequence). CDR3 nucleotides: TGTGCCAGTAGTCGAGGACAGGGGTACAATGAGCAGTTCTTC. It is translated as CASSRGQGYNEQFF. The variable domain in full, with the rest retrieved from reference TRBV19 and TRBJ2-1, is DGGITQSPKYLFRKEGQNVTLSCEQNLNHDAMYWYRQDPGQGLRLIYYSQIVNDFQKGDIAEGYSVSREKKESFPLTVTSAQKNPTAFYLCASSRGQGYNEQFFGPGTRLTVL.

The genes are TRBV7-9 and TRBJ1-1, with 8 bases identical to TRBD1. The CDR3 is made up of 15 amino acids. Looked up from germline, CDR1 is SEHNR and CDR2 is FQNEAQ (reference sequence). V was clipped by 5 bases and J by 1 base; unmatched bases: 6. The CDR3 protein is CASSPDRGWNTEAFF. Written as DNA, the CDR3 is TGTGCCAGCAGCCCTGACAGGGGTTGGAACACTGAAGCTTTCTTT. Drawing the rest from reference TRBV7-9 and TRBJ1-1, the complete variable domain is DTGVSQNPRHKITKRGQNVTFRCDPISEHNRLYWYRQTLGQGPEFLTYFQNEAQLEKSRLLSDRFSAERPKGSFSTLEIQRTEQGDSAMYLCASSPDRGWNTEAFFGQGTRLTVV.

This chain uses TRBV3-1 (or the pseudogene TRBV3-2) with TRBJ2-3; 10 bases agree with TRBD2. The CDR3 loop spans 18 amino acids. After removal of 0 bases from V and 3 bases from J, the junction contained 9 bases not matched to a gene. Germline V lookup: CDR1 LGHDT, CDR2 YNNKEL (reference sequence). CDR3 coding DNA: TGTGCCAGCAGCCAAGAAAGGGCTAGCGGGAGCCGGACAGATACGCAGTATTTT. Translating gives CASSQERASGSRTDTQYF.

The chain links TRBV11-1 to TRBJ2-2; 7 bases align to TRBD2. The CDR3 loop spans 14 amino acids. The V segment lost 3 bases and the J segment 6 bases; nucleotides outside the gene matches: 4. Germline V gene lookup returns CDR1 SGHAT and CDR2 FQDESV (reference sequence). As DNA, the CDR3 is TGTGCCAGCAGCTTTGGGGGGGGAGCCGGGGAGCTGTTTTTT. Amino acids: CASSFGGGAGELFF. Full variable domain (outside the CDR3, taken from reference TRBV11-1 and TRBJ2-2): EAEVAQSPRYKITEKSQAVAFWCDPISGHATLYWYRQILGQGPELLVQFQDESVVDDSQLPKDRFSAERLKGVDSTLKIQPAELGDSAMYLCASSFGGGAGELFFGEGSRLTVL.

The chain employs TRBV5-6 and TRBJ1-2; D call uncertain. This CDR3 contains 14 residues. Trimming removed 4 bases at V and 2 bases at J, with 12 bases between. Germline V lookup: CDR1 SGHDT, CDR2 YYEEEE. This CDR3 is CASSTWSRNYGYTF. DNA for the CDR3: TGTGCCAGCAGCACTTGGTCGCGAAACTATGGCTACACCTTC.

The J gene is TRBJ2-1, the V gene TRBV5-4; TRBD2 matches at 7 bases. The CDR3 runs to 13 residues. The germline V gene has CDR1 SGHNT and CDR2 YYREEE (reference sequence). The J segment lost 7 bases and the V segment lost 5 bases, leaving 6 bases of the junction unmatched. The CDR3 sequence is CASRTSAQNEQFF. CDR3 coding DNA: TGTGCCAGCAGAACTAGCGCCCAGAATGAGCAGTTCTTC.

This chain links TRBV30 with TRBJ1-6; 9 positions match TRBD1. With 3 bases clipped from V and 8 bases from J, the junction kept 11 bases outside the gene matches. Germline lookup yields CDR1 GTSNPN and CDR2 SVGIG (reference sequence). The CDR3 runs to 16 residues. The CDR3 DNA reads as TGTGCCTGGAGACGTGTCGGGACAGGGAGAGATTCACCCCTCCACTTT. Protein product: CAWRRVGTGRDSPLHF.

V and J are TRBV5-4 and TRBJ2-4, with D maybe TRBD1 (5 bases). The V end lost 5 bases, the J end lost 3 bases, and 12 bases lay between the germline ends. The CDR3 length is 14 residues. Germline-derived CDR1 and CDR2 are SGHNT and YYREEE (reference sequence). The CDR3 protein is CASSLRDFKNIQYF. CDR3 nucleotide sequence: TGTGCCAGCAGTCTCAGGGATTTCAAAAACATTCAGTACTTC.

In DNA, the CDR3 is TGTGCCAGCGTGGAGTCGGACAAAAACATTCAGTACTTC. Its protein product is CASVESDKNIQYF. The chain joins TRBV11-2 to TRBJ2-4; no definite D call. Trimming stripped 8 bases from V and 3 bases from J, with 11 bases between. From germline, CDR1 is SGHAT and CDR2 FQNNGV. The CDR3 spans 13 residues.

This clone occurred a few times. The chain links TRBV12-3 or TRBV12-4 to TRBJ1-4; no definite D call. Trimming removed 6 bases at V and 3 bases at J, with 8 bases between. This CDR3 comprises 13 residues. The CDR3 loop reads CASSAGANEKLFF. DNA of the CDR3: TGTGCCAGCAGCGCCGGGGCTAATGAAAAACTGTTTTTT.

The chain employs TRBV9 and TRBJ2-2; maybe TRBD2 (5 bases). V was trimmed by 1 base and J by 2 bases, leaving 15 bases between them. The CDR3 runs 17 residues. Germline values: CDR1 SGDLS, CDR2 YYNGEE. The DNA of the CDR3 is TGTGCCAGCAGCGTAAGAGGGAAGGCGCCAAACACCGGGGAGCTGTTTTTT. This translates into CASSVRGKAPNTGELFF. The full variable domain, rest sourced from reference TRBV9 and TRBJ2-2, is DSGVTQTPKHLITATGQRVTLRCSPRSGDLSVYWYQQSLDQGLQFLIQYYNGEERAKGNILERFSAQQFPDLHSELNLSSLELGDSALYFCASSVRGKAPNTGELFFGEGSRLTVL.

The J gene is TRBJ2-1, the V gene TRBV7-6, with 14 bases that match TRBD2. The CDR3 sequence is 17 residues long. The germline V gene encodes CDR1 SGHVS and CDR2 FNYEAQ. After removal of 5 bases from V and 8 bases from J, the junction contained 11 bases not matched to a gene. The CDR3 DNA reads as TGTGCCAGCAGCCCCCGACTAGCGGGGGGGCCTAGGGATGAGCAGTTCTTC. Translation: CASSPRLAGGPRDEQFF.

The J gene is TRBJ2-7, the V gene TRBV9, with D unclear. Per germline, CDR1 SGDLS and CDR2 YYNGEE. Trimming shortened V by 4 bases and J by 1 base, and 15 bases separated the two germline ends. This CDR3 is built from 15 residues. The CDR3 DNA reads as TGTGCCAGCAGCTCTAACCTCGCTAGTTCCTACGAGCAGTACTTC. It yields the protein CASSSNLASSYEQYF.

A single count supports this clone. The chain is built from TRBV4-1 and TRBJ2-3; possibly TRBD2 for D (5 bases). This CDR3 has 16 residues. Trimming took off 1 base at V and 0 bases at J, with 11 bases between the two ends. Germline V gene lookup returns CDR1 MGHRA and CDR2 YSYEKL. CDR3 amino acids: CASSQGFRTSTDTQYF. As DNA, the CDR3 is TGCGCCAGCAGCCAAGGTTTCCGGACTAGCACAGATACGCAGTATTTT.

This chain uses TRBV6-5 with TRBJ1-4; perhaps TRBD1 as D (5 bases). Trimming pared 6 bases from V and 3 bases from J, leaving 8 bases between. The length of the CDR3 is 13 residues. CDR1 is MNHEY, CDR2 SVGAGI, per germline. CDR3 amino acids: CASRPTANEKLFF. The CDR3 DNA follows: TGTGCCAGCAGACCGACAGCTAATGAAAAACTGTTTTTT.